This T cell receptor (beta chain) was identified during a study of blood T cells in healthy people across ages. Regarding the study as a whole: Changes in expanded clonotypes were possibly confounded, as the CMV status of donors was unknown. The lack of PBMC sorting stopped any conclusive naive versus antigen-experienced comparison. There were more naive CD4+ cells and higher diversity in long-lived donors than in aged donors.

Turning to this clonotype: No antigen is known for it.

PCR was performed a second time for about 7 to 12 cycles using a sample-barcoded 5' primer and a J-beta primer mix. A single record per CDR3 protein comes from TCRdb applying MiXCR to the 5' RACE reads. The sample consists of hundreds of thousands of distinct CDR3 sequences, around 54% of them appearing once. PBMCs, at least 7 million per sample, were isolated. Germline V gene sequence: CDR1 MRHNA, CDR2 SNTAGT. J lost 11 bases, V lost 4 bases, and 2 bases had no gene match. This CDR3 has 13 amino acids. The specimen was blood. V gene TRBV6-4 combines with J gene TRBJ1-6, with 10 positions matching TRBD1. This receptor was taken from a man between 60 and 75 years old in good health. CDR3: CASSGGQGPPLHF. The CDR3 DNA follows: TGTGCCAGCAGTGGGGGACAGGGGCCACCCCTCCACTTT.